Listed below are T cell receptor beta chains from one sample, sequenced in a study of T cells in localized non-small cell lung cancer. Repertoires were generated with immunoSEQ multiplex PCR, while TCRdb's copy carries only in-frame clones and drops some. There are some 21,000 clones in the sample; about nine tenths occur only once, and more than 7.5% lies in the top ten. The sample was peripheral blood, taken before any cancer treatment. The origin of the receptors is a man aged 35-69 years with stage I lung adenocarcinoma. The CDR3 runs from the conserved cysteine through the conserved F or W. D genes are given only for firm matches. Rows may omit the clone size; those that give it use once, few, many or a size class.

cdr3_aa,cdr3_nt,d_call,j_call,v_call,clone_size
CASSPPAGPGDTQYF,TGTGCCAGCAGCCCCCCCGCGGGACCAGGGGATACGCAGTATTTT,NA,TRBJ2-3,TRBV6-5,NA
CATSTRTGLETQYF,TGTGCCACCAGCACACGGACAGGGTTGGAGACCCAGTACTTC,TRBD1,TRBJ2-5,TRBV15,NA
CASSLGLLYEQYF,TGTGCCAGCAGCCTGGGACTGCTCTACGAGCAGTACTTC,NA,TRBJ2-7,TRBV5-5,NA
CASSTGLGRSEQYF,TGTGCCAGCAGTACAGGTCTAGGGAGGAGCGAGCAGTACTTC,NA,TRBJ2-7,TRBV28,NA
CAVHRNEQYF,TGCGCCGTACATAGGAATGAGCAGTACTTC,NA,TRBJ2-7,TRBV10-1,NA
CASSTSTGFYEQYF,TGTGCCAGTAGCACTTCGACAGGATTCTACGAGCAGTACTTC,NA,TRBJ2-7,TRBV19,NA
CASSRGQVNTEAFF,TGTGCCAGCAGCCGGGGACAGGTTAACACTGAAGCTTTCTTT,TRBD1,TRBJ1-1,TRBV7-9,NA
CASLPYVHEQYF,TGTGCCAGCCTCCCATACGTCCACGAGCAGTACTTC,NA,TRBJ2-7,TRBV2,NA
CASRASGGNYNEQFF,TGTGCCAGCAGAGCTAGCGGGGGGAATTACAATGAGCAGTTCTTC,TRBD2,TRBJ2-1,TRBV6-5,once
CASSLFPGGDTEAFF,TGCGCCAGCAGCTTGTTCCCGGGGGGCGACACTGAAGCTTTCTTT,NA,TRBJ1-1,TRBV5-1,NA
CASREAGWEAQYF,TGTGCCAGCAGGGAAGCAGGATGGGAGGCCCAGTACTTC,NA,TRBJ2-5,TRBV2,NA
CASRGSGGSTDTQYF,TGTGCCAGTAGGGGTAGCGGGGGTTCAACAGATACGCAGTATTTT,TRBD2,TRBJ2-3,TRBV11-2,NA
CASSSYEQYF,TGTGCCAGCAGTAGTTACGAGCAGTACTTC,NA,TRBJ2-7,TRBV11-2,NA
CAWSQLGEQYF,TGTGCCTGGAGCCAACTGGGCGAGCAGTACTTC,NA,TRBJ2-7,TRBV30,NA
CASSLEGTRNEQFF,TGTGCCAGCAGCTTGGAAGGGACGAGAAATGAGCAGTTCTTC,NA,TRBJ2-1,TRBV5-5,NA
CATSRDLASYNEQFF,TGTGCCACCAGCAGAGACCTGGCTTCCTACAATGAGCAGTTCTTC,NA,TRBJ2-1,TRBV15,NA
CASSLGLTSATSDTQYF,TGTGCCAGCAGTTTAGGATTGACTAGCGCCACCTCGGATACGCAGTATTTT,TRBD2,TRBJ2-3,TRBV28,NA
CASSTYQETQYF,TGTGCCAGCAGTACGTACCAAGAGACCCAGTACTTC,NA,TRBJ2-5,TRBV7-2,NA
CASSYSGGTYEQYF,TGTGCCAGCAGTTACTCGGGAGGGACCTACGAGCAGTACTTC,TRBD2,TRBJ2-7,TRBV6-6,NA
CASSFSGVNTEAFF,TGTGCCAGCAGTTTTTCAGGGGTGAACACTGAAGCTTTCTTT,NA,TRBJ1-1,TRBV27,NA
CASSLDHRGGRLWYF,TGCGCCAGCAGCTTGGACCACAGGGGTGGTCGATTGTGGTACTTC,TRBD1,TRBJ2-7,TRBV5-1,NA
CASSSTSYEQYF,TGTGCCAGCAGCTCTACTTCCTACGAGCAGTACTTC,NA,TRBJ2-7,TRBV5-4,NA
CASSLLAESTDTQYF,TGTGCCAGCAGTTTATTAGCGGAAAGCACAGATACGCAGTATTTT,NA,TRBJ2-3,TRBV27,NA
CAWGTLVNTEAFF,TGTGCCTGGGGTACTTTGGTGAACACTGAAGCTTTCTTT,NA,TRBJ1-1,TRBV30,NA
CASSLAGRYNEQFF,TGTGCCAGCAGCTTAGCCGGTAGGTACAATGAGCAGTTCTTC,NA,TRBJ2-1,TRBV11-2,NA
CASSSDRRGLFF,TGTGCCAGCAGCTCGGACAGACGGGGACTGTTTTTT,NA,TRBJ1-4,TRBV11-2,NA
CAAGLGGDTQYF,TGTGCCGCGGGCCTCGGGGGCGATACGCAGTATTTT,NA,TRBJ2-3,TRBV27,NA
CASSSYGTPKISDTQYF,TGTGCCAGCAGCTCATACGGGACTCCGAAGATATCAGATACGCAGTATTTT,NA,TRBJ2-3,TRBV5-6,once